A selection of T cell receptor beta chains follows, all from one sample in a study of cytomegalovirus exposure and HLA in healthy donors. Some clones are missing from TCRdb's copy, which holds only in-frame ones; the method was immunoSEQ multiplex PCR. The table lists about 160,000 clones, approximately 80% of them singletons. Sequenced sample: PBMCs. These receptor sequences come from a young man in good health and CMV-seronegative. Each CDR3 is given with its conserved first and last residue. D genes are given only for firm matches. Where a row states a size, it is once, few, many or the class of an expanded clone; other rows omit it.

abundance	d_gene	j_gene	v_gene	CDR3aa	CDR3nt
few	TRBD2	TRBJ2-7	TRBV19	CAAAGGLSYEQYF	TGTGCCGCAGCGGGAGGGCTCTCCTACGAGCAGTACTTC
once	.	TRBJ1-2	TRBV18	CASSPQGQDYGYTF	TGTGCCAGCTCACCGCAGGGGCAGGACTATGGCTACACCTTC
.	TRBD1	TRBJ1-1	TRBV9	CASSVDWRGTGRTQAFF	TGTGCCAGCAGCGTAGATTGGAGGGGGACAGGGAGGACACAAGCTTTCTTT
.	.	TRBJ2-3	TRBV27	CASSLDSSTDTQYF	TGTGCCAGCAGCTTGGACAGCTCCACAGATACGCAGTATTTT
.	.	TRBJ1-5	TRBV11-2	CASSLAGNGNQPQHF	TGTGCCAGCAGCTTAGCGGGTAATGGCAATCAGCCCCAGCATTTT
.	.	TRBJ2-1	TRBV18	CASSPPEGAPYNEQFF	TGTGCCAGCTCACCACCCGAGGGAGCACCCTACAATGAGCAGTTCTTC
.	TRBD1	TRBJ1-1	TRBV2	CARADRVNTEAFF	TGTGCCAGAGCCGACAGGGTGAACACTGAAGCTTTCTTT
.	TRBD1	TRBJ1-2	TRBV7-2	CASSSLVRTGNGYTF	TGTGCCAGCAGCTCCCTAGTTCGGACAGGGAATGGCTACACCTTC
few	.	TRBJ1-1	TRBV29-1	CSVFPDRLNTEAFF	TGCAGCGTGTTTCCCGACAGATTGAACACTGAAGCTTTCTTT
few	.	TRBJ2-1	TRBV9	CASSVEGPIVRNEQFF	TGTGCCAGCAGCGTAGAGGGGCCTATAGTACGCAATGAGCAGTTCTTC
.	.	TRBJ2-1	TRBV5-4	CASSLGQVEEQFF	TGTGCCAGCAGCTTGGGGCAGGTCGAGGAGCAGTTCTTC
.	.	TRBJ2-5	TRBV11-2	CASTLLGLARQETQYF	TGTGCCAGCACCCTCTTAGGCCTAGCGCGACAAGAGACCCAGTACTTC
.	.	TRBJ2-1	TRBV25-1	CATYEGTEQFF	TGTGCCACTTATGAGGGGACAGAGCAGTTCTTC